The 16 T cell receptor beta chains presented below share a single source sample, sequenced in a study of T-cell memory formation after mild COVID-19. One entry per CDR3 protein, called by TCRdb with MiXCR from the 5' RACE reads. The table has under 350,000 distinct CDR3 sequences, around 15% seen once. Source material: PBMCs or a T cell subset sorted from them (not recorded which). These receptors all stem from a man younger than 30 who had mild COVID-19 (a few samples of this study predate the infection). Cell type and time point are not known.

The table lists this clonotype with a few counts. CDR3 residues: CATSEGQPREKLFF. CDR3 bases: TGTGCCACCAGTGAAGGGCAGCCACGGGAAAAACTGTTTTTT. V is TRBV24-1 and J is TRBJ1-4, with D uncertain. The CDR3 contains 14 residues. The V gene's germline CDR1 is KGHDR and CDR2 SFDVKD. Between the trimmed V and J ends, which lost 4 bases and 8 bases, there was a span of 13 bases.

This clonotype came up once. The chain's CDR3 is CASSYPFYGYTF. Here the CDR3 DNA reads TGTGCCAGCAGTTACCCGTTCTATGGCTACACCTTC. The chain recombines TRBV6-2 or TRBV6-3 with TRBJ1-2; D is ambiguous. Per the germline V gene, CDR1 is MNHEY and CDR2 is SVGEGT. The CDR3 is 12 amino acids. The V gene lost 2 bases and the J gene lost 4 bases, with 5 bases spanning the gap.

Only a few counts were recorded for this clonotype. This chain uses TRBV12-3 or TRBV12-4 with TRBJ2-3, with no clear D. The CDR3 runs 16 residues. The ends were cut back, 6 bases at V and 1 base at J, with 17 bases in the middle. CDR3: CASSHRIPRGTDTQYF. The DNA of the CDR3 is TGTGCCAGCAGCCATCGGATTCCTAGAGGCACAGATACGCAGTATTTT.

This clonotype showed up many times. The CDR3 bases are TGTGCCAGCAGCCTCGGACAGGGGCCAACCTACGAGCAGTACGTC. This codes for CASSLGQGPTYEQYV. The rearrangement uses TRBV6-2 or TRBV6-3 and TRBJ2-7, with 9 bases that match TRBD1. V lost 6 bases and J lost 2; bases outside the gene matches: 8. The CDR3 contains 15 residues. Germline loops: CDR1 MNHEY, CDR2 SVGEGT.

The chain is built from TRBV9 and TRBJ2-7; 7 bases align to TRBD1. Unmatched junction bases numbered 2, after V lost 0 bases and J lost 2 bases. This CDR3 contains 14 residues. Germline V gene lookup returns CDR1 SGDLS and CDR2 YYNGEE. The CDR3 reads CASSVGTGTYEQYF. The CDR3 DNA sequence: TGTGCCAGCAGCGTAGGGACAGGTACCTACGAGCAGTACTTC.

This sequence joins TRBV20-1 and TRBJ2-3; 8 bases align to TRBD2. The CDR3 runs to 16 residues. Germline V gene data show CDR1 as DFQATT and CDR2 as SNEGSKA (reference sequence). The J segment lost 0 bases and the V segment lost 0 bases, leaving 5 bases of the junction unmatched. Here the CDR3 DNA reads TGCAGTGCTAGAGACCTTAGCGGGGATAGCACAGATACGCAGTATTTT. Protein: CSARDLSGDSTDTQYF.

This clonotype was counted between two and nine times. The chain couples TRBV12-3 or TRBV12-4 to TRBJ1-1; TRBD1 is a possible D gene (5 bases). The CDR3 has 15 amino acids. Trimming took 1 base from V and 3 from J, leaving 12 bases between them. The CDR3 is CASSLGQGLDTEAFF. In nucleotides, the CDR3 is TGTGCCAGCAGTTTAGGCCAGGGTCTCGACACTGAAGCTTTCTTT.

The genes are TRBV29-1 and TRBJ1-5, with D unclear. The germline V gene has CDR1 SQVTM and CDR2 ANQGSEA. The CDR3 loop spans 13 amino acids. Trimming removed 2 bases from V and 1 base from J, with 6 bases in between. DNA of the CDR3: TGCAGCGTTGAATGGGCCAGCAATCAGCCCCAGCATTTT. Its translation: CSVEWASNQPQHF.

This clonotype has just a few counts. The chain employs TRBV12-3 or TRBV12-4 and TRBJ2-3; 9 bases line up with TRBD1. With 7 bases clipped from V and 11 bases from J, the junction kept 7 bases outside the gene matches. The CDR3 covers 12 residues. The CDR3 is CASNPPGQGQYF. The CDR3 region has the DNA TGTGCCAGCAACCCCCCGGGACAGGGGCAGTATTTT.

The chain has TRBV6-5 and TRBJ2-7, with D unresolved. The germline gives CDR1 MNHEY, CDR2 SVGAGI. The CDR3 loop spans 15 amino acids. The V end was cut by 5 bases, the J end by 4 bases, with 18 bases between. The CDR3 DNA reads TGTGCCAGCAGTCTGGATGGGCTTGGAATATACGAGCAGTACGTC. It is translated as CASSLDGLGIYEQYV.

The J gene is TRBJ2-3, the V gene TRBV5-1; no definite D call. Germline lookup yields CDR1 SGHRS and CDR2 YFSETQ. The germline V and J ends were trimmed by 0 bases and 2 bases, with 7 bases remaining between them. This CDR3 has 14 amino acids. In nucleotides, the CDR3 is TGCGCCAGCAGCTTGGGGCCGGTCACAGATACGCAGTATTTT. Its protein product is CASSLGPVTDTQYF.

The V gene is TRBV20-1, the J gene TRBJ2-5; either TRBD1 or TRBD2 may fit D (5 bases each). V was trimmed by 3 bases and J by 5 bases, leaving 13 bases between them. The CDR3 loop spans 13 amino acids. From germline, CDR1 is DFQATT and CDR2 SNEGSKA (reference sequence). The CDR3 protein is CSASQGESETQYF. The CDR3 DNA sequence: TGCAGTGCTAGCCAGGGAGAGTCTGAGACCCAGTACTTC.

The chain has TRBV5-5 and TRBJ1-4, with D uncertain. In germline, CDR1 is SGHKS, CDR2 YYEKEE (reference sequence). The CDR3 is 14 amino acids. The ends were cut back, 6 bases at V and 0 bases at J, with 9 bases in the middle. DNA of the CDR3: TGTGCCAGCATGCGGATTCCAACTAATGAAAAACTGTTTTTT. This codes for CASMRIPTNEKLFF.

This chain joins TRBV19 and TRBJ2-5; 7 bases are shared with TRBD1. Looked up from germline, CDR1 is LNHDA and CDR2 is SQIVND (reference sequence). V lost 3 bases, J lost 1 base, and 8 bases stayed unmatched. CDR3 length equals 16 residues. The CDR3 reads CASSIDSRGIQETQYF. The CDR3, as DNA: TGTGCCAGTAGTATTGACAGCAGGGGGATCCAAGAGACCCAGTACTTC.

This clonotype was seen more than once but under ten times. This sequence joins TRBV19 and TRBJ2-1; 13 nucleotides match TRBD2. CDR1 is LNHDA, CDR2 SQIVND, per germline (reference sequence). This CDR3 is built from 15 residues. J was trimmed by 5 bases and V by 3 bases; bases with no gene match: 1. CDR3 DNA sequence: TGTGCCAGTAGTATGACTAGCGGGGGGAACAATGAGCAGTTCTTC. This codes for CASSMTSGGNNEQFF.

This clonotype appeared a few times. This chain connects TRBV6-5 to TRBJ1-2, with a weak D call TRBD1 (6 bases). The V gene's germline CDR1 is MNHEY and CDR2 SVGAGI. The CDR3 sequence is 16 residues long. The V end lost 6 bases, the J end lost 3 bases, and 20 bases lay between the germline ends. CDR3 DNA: TGTGCCAGCAGCGACGGGCCATCAGGGGTACACTATGGCTACACCTTC. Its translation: CASSDGPSGVHYGYTF.